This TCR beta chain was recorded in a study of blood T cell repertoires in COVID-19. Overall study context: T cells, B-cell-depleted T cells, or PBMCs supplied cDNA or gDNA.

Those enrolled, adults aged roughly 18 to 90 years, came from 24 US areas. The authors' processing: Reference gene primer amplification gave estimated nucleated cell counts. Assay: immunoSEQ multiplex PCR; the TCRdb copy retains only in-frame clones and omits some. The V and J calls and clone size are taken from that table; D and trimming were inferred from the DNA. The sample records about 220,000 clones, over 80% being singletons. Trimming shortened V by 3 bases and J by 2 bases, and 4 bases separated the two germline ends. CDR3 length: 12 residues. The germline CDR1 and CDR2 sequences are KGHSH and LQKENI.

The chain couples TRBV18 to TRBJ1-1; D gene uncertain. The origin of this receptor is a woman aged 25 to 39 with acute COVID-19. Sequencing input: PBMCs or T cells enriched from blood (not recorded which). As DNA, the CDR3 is TGTGCCAGCTCACCGTATAACACTGAAGCTTTCTTT. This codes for CASSPYNTEAFF.